This is a list of T cell receptor beta chains from one sample in a study of circulating CD8 cells and anti-PD-1 response in melanoma. One entry per CDR3 protein results from TCRdb running MiXCR on the reads. The sample yields thousands of distinct CDR3 sequences, over 7% seen once. Sequenced material: CD8+ T cells from PBMCs, taken at baseline or after one month of anti-PD-1 therapy (not recorded which). The receptors were gathered from a human donor with melanoma. Both conserved end residues are part of each CDR3. A D gene is named only where the DNA matches it firmly. Clone size is given for some rows only: seen once, a few or many times, or a class if the clone is expanded.

d_gene,j_gene,abundance,v_gene,CDR3aa,CDR3nt
.,TRBJ2-5,medium-sized,TRBV28,CASSHRGGAETQYF,TGTGCCAGCAGCCACAGGGGGGGAGCAGAGACCCAGTACTTC
.,TRBJ1-1,.,TRBV29-1,CSVEEVHDAEAFF,TGCAGCGTTGAAGAGGTCCATGACGCTGAAGCTTTCTTT
.,TRBJ1-6,few,TRBV5-8,CASSLAGQERNSPLHF,TGTGCCAGCAGCTTGGCCGGTCAGGAACGGAATTCACCCCTCCACTTT
.,TRBJ2-2,.,TRBV7-3,CASSSDRGELFF,TGTGCCAGCAGCTCTGACCGCGGGGAGCTGTTTTTT
TRBD2,TRBJ2-1,medium-sized,TRBV7-3,CASSFMSGGTNNEQFF,TGTGCCAGCAGCTTTATGAGCGGGGGGACAAACAATGAGCAGTTCTTC
TRBD1,TRBJ2-3,medium-sized,TRBV19,CASSTGTGLSLADTQYF,TGTGCCAGTAGCACCGGGACAGGGCTCTCCTTGGCGGATACGCAGTATTTT
.,TRBJ2-3,large,TRBV5-4,CASSFVSTDTQYF,TGTGCCAGCAGCTTTGTTAGCACAGATACGCAGTATTTT
.,TRBJ1-1,medium-sized,TRBV28,CASLYRGIKDTEAFF,TGTGCCAGCCTTTACCGAGGTATTAAGGACACTGAAGCTTTCTTT
.,TRBJ1-5,medium-sized,TRBV28,CASSLGGTGTSRNQPQHF,TGTGCCAGCAGTTTAGGGGGAACGGGGACTTCCCGCAATCAGCCCCAGCATTTT
TRBD1,TRBJ2-5,medium-sized,TRBV28,CASSADREETQYF,TGTGCCAGCAGCGCGGACAGGGAAGAGACCCAGTACTTC
.,TRBJ2-1,medium-sized,TRBV19,CASRTSSSSYNEQFF,TGTGCCAGTAGGACGAGTTCCTCCTCCTACAATGAGCAGTTCTTC
.,TRBJ1-2,medium-sized,TRBV19,CASHSDRPEGYTF,TGTGCCAGTCACTCGGACCGCCCTGAGGGCTACACCTTC
TRBD2,TRBJ2-1,medium-sized,TRBV29-1,CSVDRLADYNEQFF,TGCAGCGTTGATAGACTAGCGGATTACAATGAGCAGTTCTTC
.,TRBJ2-3,medium-sized,TRBV14,CASSQDAQGYTDTQYF,TGTGCCAGCAGCCAAGATGCTCAGGGTTACACAGATACGCAGTATTTT
.,TRBJ2-1,medium-sized,TRBV19,CASSITGSYNEQFF,TGTGCCAGTAGTATCACAGGCTCCTACAATGAGCAGTTCTTC
TRBD1,TRBJ2-1,medium-sized,TRBV5-4,CASSSYPGQGPNEQFF,TGTGCCAGCAGCTCGTACCCGGGACAGGGACCCAATGAGCAGTTCTTC
TRBD1,TRBJ2-5,medium-sized,TRBV28,CASSPFGQGAMETQYF,TGTGCCAGCAGTCCATTCGGACAGGGGGCGATGGAGACCCAGTACTTC